The 24 T cell receptor beta chains below all came from one sample that was sequenced in a study of shared clonotypes between healthy human individuals. The repertoire was sequenced with immunoSEQ multiplex PCR; TCRdb's copy has only in-frame clones and lacks some. The data contain some 500,000 clones, 77% of them seen just once; the ten biggest clones take up about 12%. Source material: PBMCs. The receptor source for this set is a woman aged 40 to 49 in good health. Some clones in this sample may be carry-over from other donors' samples.

Of note for this clone: A read error may explain this, as a much larger clone is one base away. This chain uses TRBV4-3 with TRBJ2-1; D is uncertain. Germline V CDR1 and CDR2: LGHNA, YSLEER. There are 17 residues in the CDR3. CDR3 nucleotides: TGCGCCAGCAGCCAATCCGTTAGCAGGAAGGGCTACGATGAGCAGTTCTTC. This translates into CASSQSVSRKGYDEQFF.

The chain combines TRBV6-1 with TRBJ2-3, with 8 bases aligning to TRBD1. The CDR3 consists of 14 residues. V lost 7 bases to trimming and J lost 8 bases; unmatched junction nucleotides: 11. Germline CDR1 is MNHNS and CDR2 is SASEGT. The CDR3 here is CASTSDRERRTQYF. The DNA of the CDR3 is TGTGCCAGCACCTCGGACAGGGAAAGACGTACGCAGTATTTT.

The V gene is TRBV19, the J gene TRBJ1-1; a weak D match, TRBD1 (5 bases). Germline V gene data show CDR1 as LNHDA and CDR2 as SQIVND (reference sequence). This CDR3 comprises 14 residues. V was shortened by 3 bases and J by 4 bases, with 12 bases between the two germline ends. The CDR3 nucleotides read TGTGCCAGTAGTATTCCAGGGATAGCCACTGAAGCTTTCTTT. Amino acid sequence: CASSIPGIATEAFF.

The V gene is TRBV28, the J gene TRBJ2-7; 8 bases are shared with TRBD1. The CDR3 contains 19 residues. CDR1 is MDHEN, CDR2 SYDVKM, per germline. Trimming took 7 bases from V and 1 from J; bases not matched to a gene: 21. The CDR3 region is CASIEAYTPRDRHSYEQYF. CDR3 sequence (DNA): TGTGCCAGCATCGAAGCGTATACTCCCCGGGACAGGCATTCCTACGAGCAGTACTTC.

This clone was detected only a few times. The chain joins TRBV19 to TRBJ2-1; D ambiguous. The CDR3 consists of 13 residues. CDR1 LNHDA and CDR2 SQIVND come from the germline V gene (reference sequence). The ends were cut back, 5 bases at V and 6 bases at J, with 11 bases in the middle. The CDR3 sequence: CASSVTLGNEQFF. The DNA of the CDR3 is TGTGCCAGTAGTGTTACTCTGGGCAATGAGCAGTTCTTC. Full variable domain (missing parts from reference TRBV19 and TRBJ2-1): DGGITQSPKYLFRKEGQNVTLSCEQNLNHDAMYWYRQDPGQGLRLIYYSQIVNDFQKGDIAEGYSVSREKKESFPLTVTSAQKNPTAFYLCASSVTLGNEQFFGPGTRLTVL.

The CDR3 nucleotides are TGCGCCAGCAGCTTTGCATCCTACAATGAGCAGTTCTTC. The encoded protein is CASSFASYNEQFF. V and J are TRBV5-1 and TRBJ2-1; D remains ambiguous. This CDR3 spans 13 amino acids. Germline lookup yields CDR1 SGHRS and CDR2 YFSETQ. V dropped 2 bases and J dropped 1 base, with 4 bases sitting between them.

The chain has TRBV5-1 and TRBJ2-1; 9 bases match TRBD1. After removal of 1 base from V and 3 bases from J, the junction contained 8 bases not matched to a gene. CDR1 and CDR2 from the germline V gene are SGHRS and YFSETQ. This CDR3 region has 17 residues. In DNA form, the CDR3 reads TGCGCCAGCAGCTTGCGGCGTTCGGGACAGGGCTACAATGAGCAGTTCTTC. It codes for CASSLRRSGQGYNEQFF.

This clone was seen just once. This chain connects TRBV7-8 to TRBJ1-5; TRBD1 agrees at 10 bases. The germline V gene has CDR1 SGHVS and CDR2 FQNEAQ. Trimming cost V 2 bases and J 6 bases; bases outside gene matches: 4. This CDR3 is built from 15 residues. CDR3 in DNA: TGTGCCAGCAGCTTATCCGGGACAGGGGCTCAGCCCCAGCATTTT. Translated: CASSLSGTGAQPQHF. Full variable domain (missing parts from reference TRBV7-8 and TRBJ1-5): GAGVSQSPRYKVAKRGQDVALRCDPISGHVSLFWYQQALGQGPEFLTYFQNEAQLDKSGLPSDRFFAERPEGSVSTLKIQRTQQEDSAVYLCASSLSGTGAQPQHFGDGTRLSIL.

This clone was detected only a few times. CDR3 sequence (DNA): TGTGCCAGCAGCTTAGGTGGGGCGAGTGTCTATGGCTACACCTTC. Protein sequence: CASSLGGASVYGYTF. The V and J genes are TRBV7-9 and TRBJ1-2; D is perhaps TRBD1 (5 bases). Germline V gives CDR1 SEHNR, CDR2 FQNEAQ (reference sequence). CDR3 length: 15 residues. The V end was cut by 1 base, the J end by 4 bases, with 13 bases between.

Regarding this clone: Only one base separates this from a far larger clonotype, so it likely reflects a read error. The chain links TRBV27 to TRBJ1-2, with D perhaps TRBD1 (6 bases). Germline CDR1 MNHEY, CDR2 SMNVEV (reference sequence). The CDR3 totals 14 residues. CDR3 in DNA: TGTGCCGGCAGTTTACAGTGGCAGGGGTATGGCTACACCTTC. This codes for CAGSLQWQGYGYTF.

This chain links TRBV6-6 with TRBJ2-5; 9 bases are a match to TRBD1. The CDR3 extends over 15 amino acids. V trimming: 6 bases; J trimming: 7 bases; junction bases outside the gene matches: 12. The germline V gene has CDR1 MNHNY and CDR2 SVGAGI (reference sequence). The CDR3 loop is CASRPGQGHLGTQYF. CDR3 DNA: TGTGCCAGCAGACCGGGACAGGGACATTTGGGGACCCAGTACTTC.

The J gene is TRBJ1-1, the V gene TRBV18, with 8 bases that match TRBD1. CDR1 and CDR2 from the germline V gene are KGHSH and LQKENI. The CDR3 extends over 14 amino acids. V shed 0 bases, J shed 7 bases, and the junction held 4 bases outside the gene matches. CDR3 sequence reads: CASSPPLRGLEAFF. As DNA, the CDR3 is TGTGCCAGCTCACCACCTCTCAGGGGGCTTGAAGCTTTCTTT.

This clone appeared a few times. V gene TRBV18 combines with J gene TRBJ1-1; TRBD1 is a possible D gene (5 bases). V was trimmed by 5 bases and J by 10 bases, leaving 14 bases between them. CDR1 is KGHSH, CDR2 LQKENI, per germline. The CDR3 sequence is 12 residues long. The CDR3 region is CASSATGDGAFF. The CDR3 bases are TGTGCCAGCTCAGCCACGGGGGATGGAGCTTTCTTT.

The V call is TRBV6-1, the J call TRBJ2-2, with 9 bases that match TRBD2. This CDR3 is built from 18 residues. After removal of 4 bases from V and 4 bases from J, the junction contained 13 bases not matched to a gene. Per the germline V gene, CDR1 is MNHNS and CDR2 is SASEGT. Here the CDR3 DNA reads TGTGCCAGCAGTGTACACAGCGGGAGGTCAGGGTTCACCGGGGAGCTGTTTTTT. As protein: CASSVHSGRSGFTGELFF.

The chain has TRBV6-5 and TRBJ2-7; 8 nucleotides agree with TRBD1. CDR3 length equals 14 residues. Unmatched junction bases numbered 7, after V lost 6 bases and J lost 3 bases. Germline CDR1 and CDR2: MNHEY and SVGAGI. The CDR3 DNA reads TGTGCCAGCAGACGACAGGGGCCAAACTACGAGCAGTACTTC. Translating it yields CASRRQGPNYEQYF.

The chain recombines TRBV18 with TRBJ2-7, with D perhaps TRBD2 (5 bases). Germline V gene data show CDR1 as KGHSH and CDR2 as LQKENI. CDR3 size: 14 residues. V lost 4 bases, J lost 5 bases, and 15 bases lay in between. The chain's CDR3 is CASSLGSSSHEQYF. The CDR3 DNA reads TGTGCCAGCTCACTAGGTAGCTCTAGCCACGAGCAGTACTTC.

Notes on this clone: A far larger clone differs by one base, so this is likely a read error. The genes are TRBV10-2 and TRBJ1-2, with D perhaps TRBD1 (5 bases). This CDR3 region has 16 residues. V lost 3 bases and J lost 0, with 14 bases in between. CDR1 and CDR2 (germline): WSHSY, SAAADI. The CDR3 here is CASSEGTDRPNYGYTF. The CDR3 DNA reads as TGCGCCAGCAGTGAAGGGACTGACCGTCCTAACTATGGCTACACCTTC.

The V gene is TRBV9, the J gene TRBJ2-2; D is ambiguous. Trimming pared 0 bases from V and 8 bases from J, leaving 11 bases between. The CDR3 has 14 amino acids. Germline V gene lookup returns CDR1 SGDLS and CDR2 YYNGEE. The CDR3 DNA follows: TGTGCCAGCAGCGTAGCCCACGGTCCTGGGGAGCTGTTTTTT. Its translation: CASSVAHGPGELFF.

The chain carries TRBV5-1 and TRBJ1-1; D not resolved. Trimming pared 1 base from V and 1 base from J, leaving 11 bases between. The germline gives CDR1 SGHRS, CDR2 YFSETQ. The CDR3 runs to 15 residues. The CDR3 DNA follows: TGCGCCAGCAGCTTGCGGTGGGAGGGGAACACTGAAGCTTTCTTT. Amino acid sequence: CASSLRWEGNTEAFF.

In its sample, this clone was seen once. This sequence joins TRBV2 and TRBJ1-5, with a tentative D call TRBD1 (5 bases). The ends were cut back, 3 bases at V and 0 bases at J, with 9 bases in the middle. The length of the CDR3 is 15 residues. Looked up from germline, CDR1 is SNHLY and CDR2 is FYNNEI. For the CDR3, the DNA is TGTGCCAGCAGTGACGGCAGGGATAGCAATCAGCCCCAGCATTTT. It yields the protein CASSDGRDSNQPQHF.

This clone was observed once. The chain has TRBV7-3 and TRBJ2-1; 12 bases are shared with TRBD2. The CDR3 spans 17 residues. Germline CDR1 reads SGHTA; CDR2 reads FQGTGA. The V gene end was trimmed by 1 base and the J gene end by 6 bases; junction bases not matched to a gene: 7. The DNA of the CDR3 is TGTGCCAGCAGCTTAAGCGCCACTAGCGGGAGGACCAATGAGCAGTTCTTC. Translation: CASSLSATSGRTNEQFF.

On this clone: With only one base between it and a far larger clone, this is likely a read error. The rearrangement links TRBV10-1 to TRBJ2-5; TRBD2 aligns across 9 bases. The J call may be in error: the DNA end matches TRBJ2-7 better. The CDR3 runs 15 residues. Germline V gene lookup returns CDR1 WNHNN and CDR2 SYGVQD (reference sequence). The CDR3 bases are TGCGCCAGCAGTGGGATTCGCGGGGGGGTCTACGAGCAGTACTTC. Its protein product is CASSGIRGGVYEQYF.

The chain is built from TRBV7-7 and TRBJ2-1; D call uncertain. Deletions cut 5 bases from V and 5 bases from J, with 16 bases between. Germline CDR1 and CDR2: SSHAT and FNYEAQ (reference sequence). This CDR3 is 15 amino acids long. The CDR3 region is CASSPIRERNNEQFF. The CDR3 DNA reads as TGTGCCAGCAGCCCCATAAGAGAGCGAAACAATGAGCAGTTCTTC. The full variable domain, in which reference TRBV7-7 and TRBJ2-1 provide the parts outside the CDR3, is GAGVSQSPRYKVTKRGQDVTLRCDPISSHATLYWYQQALGQGPEFLTYFNYEAQPDKSGLPSDRFSAERPEGSISTLTIQRTEQRDSAMYRCASSPIRERNNEQFFGPGTRLTVL.

Notes on this clone: One base away lies a much larger clone, so this may be a sequencing read error. The rearrangement uses TRBV13 and TRBJ1-1, with TRBD1 matching 7 bases. In germline, CDR1 is PRHDT, CDR2 FYEKMQ (reference sequence). The CDR3 is 14 amino acids. The CDR3 DNA follows: TGTGCCAGCAGCTTGACAGGGATGAACGCTGAAGCTTTCTTT. It encodes CASSLTGMNAEAFF.